This TCR beta chain was found in a study of regulatory T cells in long-lasting Graves disease. About the research overall: Antithyroid drugs had been taken by newly diagnosed Graves' patients for under 3 months.

CDR3 length: 14 residues. V was cut by 3 bases and J by 5 bases, with 13 bases left in between. Germline CDR1 MDHEN, CDR2 SYDVKM. Regarding time point: newly diagnosed GD, antithyroid drugs for less than 3 months. PBMC RNA served as the TCR library source. In each case, Graves' disease was diagnosed per American Thyroid Association guidelines. This clonotype was picked up many times. Both iRepertoire HTBI primers and Arm-PCR of CDR3 regions were used to build the TCR beta libraries. TCRdb itself ran the multiplex PCR reads through MiXCR, one entry per CDR3 protein. The table shows some 220,000 distinct CDR3 sequences, with roughly 18% occurring only once. In addition, the sample was reused for a study of T cells in Graves' hyperthyroidism and ophthalmopathy. That study reports: Clinical symptoms, serum thyroxine and TRAb, thyroid ultrasound and orbital computed tomography were used for the diagnoses. The TCR CDR3 was amplified in a first-round RT-PCR using the HTBI primer set.

Sample: peripheral blood mononuclear cells (PBMCs), taken at new diagnosis, from a patient treated with antithyroid drugs. The rearrangement links TRBV28 to TRBJ2-5; tentative D call: TRBD2 (7 bases). The source of this sequence is a woman aged 25 to 39 with Graves disease. The CDR3 sequence: CASSLRGLVETQYF. For the CDR3, the DNA is TGTGCCAGCAGTTTGCGGGGGCTGGTTGAGACCCAGTACTTC.